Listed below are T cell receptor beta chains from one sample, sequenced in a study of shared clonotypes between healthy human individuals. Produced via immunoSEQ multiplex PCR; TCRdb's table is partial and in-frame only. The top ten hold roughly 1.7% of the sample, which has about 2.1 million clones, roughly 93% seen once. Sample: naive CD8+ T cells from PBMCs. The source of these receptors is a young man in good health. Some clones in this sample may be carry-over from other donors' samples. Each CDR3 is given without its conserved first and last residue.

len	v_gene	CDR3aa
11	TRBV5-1	ASTFTSTDTQY
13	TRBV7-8	ASISGTSGQETQY
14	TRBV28	ASSLSPVLAGGEQY
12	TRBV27	ASGRSGTTDTQY
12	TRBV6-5	ASSERHGSYEQY
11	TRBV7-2	ASSLERGNEQY
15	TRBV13	ASSPTTLREFPDTQY
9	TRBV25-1	ASSEQGQQY
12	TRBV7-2	ASSLVTSIHEQY
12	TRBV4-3	ASSQGFNTGELF
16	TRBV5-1	ASSPGQGAPYLNTEAF
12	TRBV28	ASSSPQGNQPQH
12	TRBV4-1	ASSRGPNTGELF
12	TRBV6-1	ASEVRGGGKTQY
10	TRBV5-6	ASSKGWLEAF
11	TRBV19	ASSLRVNEKLF
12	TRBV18	ASSHRLADNEQF
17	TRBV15	ATSRDRNVKLATNEKLF
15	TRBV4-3	ASSQEAGLANYNEQF
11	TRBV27	ASSDRFGNTIY
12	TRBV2	ASSRTGGKETQY
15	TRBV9	ASSVDESGRVHNEQF
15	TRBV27	ASSSLRGSSFQETQY
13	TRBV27	ASSLWGQPTDTQY
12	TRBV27	ASSSGGPNTEAF
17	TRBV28	ASRITLWPTGTTNEKLF
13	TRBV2	ASSETPVDPGELF
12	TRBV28	ASSLGTDQETQY
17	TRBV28	ASSLVIGREGLSYNEQF
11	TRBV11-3	ASSLSRASEAF